The sequence of this T cell receptor (beta chain) was determined in a study of blood T cell repertoires in COVID-19 (dated by TCRdb to about 2020). Background for the entire study: Collaborator samples came from the United States, Italy and Spain and covered acute and convalescent phases of COVID-19. The prospective study material was composed of cDNA or gDNA derived from T cells, B-cell-depleted T cells, or PBMCs. Subjects who had been exposed to COVID-19, were actively infected with it, or had recovered from it provided the deeply sampled blood TCRbeta repertoires that made up the dataset. The repertoires were released in a freely available public database meant as a resource for research on the immune response to SARS-CoV-2. Samples came from the ongoing ImmuneRACE study (first 160 participants) plus 1,254 subjects from 6 global collaborators. Sample metadata almost always included a de-identified subject ID, COVID-19 status, age in years and sex. Where HLA class I and class II types were available, the types were taken from metadata supplied by the sample provider, not from assay-based typing.

The germline V gene provides CDR1 KGHDR and CDR2 SFDVKD. Inclusive of the bounding cysteine and phenylalanine, the CDR3 is 15 residues long. The kept DNA is CDR3 alone, 45 bases in frame from the first base. The V end gives up 7 bases and the J end 0 bases, leaving 5 bases in the junction not matched to a gene. What the study reported, not specific to this receptor: Clinical and demographic metadata were provided uncurated, with the amount varying by source and participant.

TCRbeta CDR3 regions were amplified from genomic DNA by means of the immunoSEQ Assay, a bias-controlled multiplex PCR. Per the original workflow: The number of nucleated cells in each sample was estimated from the amplification of reference gene primers within the assay. To quantify the absolute abundance of each unique TCRbeta CDR3 rearrangement, sequence reads were collapsed and filtered. Productive Simpson clonality was computed per sample as the square root of Simpson's diversity index over productive rearrangements. TCRdb's version of the immuneACCESS table is confined to in-frame rearrangements and falls short of the full clone set. An unresolved V gene accounts for under half of the shortfall where checked; the remainder is of unknown origin. V, J and clone size are those of that table, while D and trimming were read from the DNA. Recorded for this sample are some 160,000 clones; about 83% of them occurred a single time. The leading ten clones occupy roughly 2% of the sample.

Details on this clone: Its antigen is still unknown. Per-base quality was not reported, and no clone a single base away is much larger than it.

Whole blood was collected in K2EDTA tubes by collaborating institutions according to the institutions' own protocols. For TCRbeta analysis, collaborators shipped samples in one of three forms: frozen whole blood, isolated PBMCs, or DNA extracted from either of those sample types. The rearranged segments are TRBV24-1 and TRBJ2-3; TRBD1 aligns with 8 central bases. This TCR came from a woman aged 80 or over with acute or convalescent COVID-19. Material for sequencing was peripheral blood. The CDR3 in this case is CATRDTGGSTDTQYF. The nucleotide sequence is TGTGCCACCAGAGATACAGGGGGAAGCACAGATACGCAGTATTTT.